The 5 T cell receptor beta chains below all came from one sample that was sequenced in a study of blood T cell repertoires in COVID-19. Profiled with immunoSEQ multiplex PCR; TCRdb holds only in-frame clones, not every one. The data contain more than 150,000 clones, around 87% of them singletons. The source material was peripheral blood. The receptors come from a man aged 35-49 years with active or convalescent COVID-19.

The CDR3 nucleotides are TGTGCCAGCAGCCAGCGACAGGGGGCGAATGAAAAACTGTTTTTT. Translating it yields CASSQRQGANEKLFF. This chain uses TRBV7-2 with TRBJ1-4, with 10 bases aligning to TRBD1. J lost 5 bases, V lost 5 bases, and 5 bases had no gene match. The CDR3 covers 15 residues. Germline lookup yields CDR1 SGHTA and CDR2 FQGNSA.

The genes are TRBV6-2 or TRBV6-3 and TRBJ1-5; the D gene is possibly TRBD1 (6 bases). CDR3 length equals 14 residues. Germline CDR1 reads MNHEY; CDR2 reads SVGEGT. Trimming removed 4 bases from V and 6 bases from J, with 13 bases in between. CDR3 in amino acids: CASSSTGGRQPQHF. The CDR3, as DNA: TGTGCCAGCAGTTCAACGGGGGGCCGTCAGCCCCAGCATTTT.

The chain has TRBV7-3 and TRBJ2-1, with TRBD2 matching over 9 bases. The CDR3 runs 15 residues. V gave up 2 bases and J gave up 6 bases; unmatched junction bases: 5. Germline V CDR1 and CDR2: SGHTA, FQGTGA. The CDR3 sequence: CASSLGGGASNEQFF. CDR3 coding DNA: TGTGCCAGCAGCTTAGGCGGGGGGGCCTCCAATGAGCAGTTCTTC.

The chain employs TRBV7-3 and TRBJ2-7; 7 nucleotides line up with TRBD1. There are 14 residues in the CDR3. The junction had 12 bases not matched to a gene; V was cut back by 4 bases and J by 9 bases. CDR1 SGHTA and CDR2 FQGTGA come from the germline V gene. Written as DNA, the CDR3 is TGTGCCAGCAGCTCTACCGGGACAGACAGTGGGCAGTACTTC. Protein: CASSSTGTDSGQYF.

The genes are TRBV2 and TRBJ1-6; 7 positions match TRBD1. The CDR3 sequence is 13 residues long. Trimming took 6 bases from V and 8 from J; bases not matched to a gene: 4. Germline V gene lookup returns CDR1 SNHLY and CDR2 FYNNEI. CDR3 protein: CASRGDRDSPLHF. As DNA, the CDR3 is TGTGCCAGCAGAGGGGACAGAGATTCACCCCTCCACTTT.